This TCR beta chain was found in a study of blood T cell repertoires in COVID-19. About the study: Nucleic acid was either cDNA or gDNA, and it came from T cells, B-cell-depleted T cells, or PBMCs.

TCRdb's copy holds only in-frame clones and misses some; the assay was immunoSEQ multiplex PCR. The sample gives hundreds of thousands of clones, less than 90% of which show up once; 7.8% is in the top ten. Seattle researchers signed up patients amid active infection and tracked them longitudinally. This clone showed up just a few times. Material: peripheral blood. The origin of this receptor is a woman between 50 and 59 years old with COVID-19, enrolled during active disease.

The CDR3 protein is CAWTGHWDSPLHF. In DNA, the CDR3 is TGTGCCTGGACGGGACACTGGGACTCACCCCTCCACTTT. The chain uses TRBV30 and TRBJ1-6; possibly TRBD1 for D (6 bases). V lost 4 bases to trimming and J lost 10 bases, with 14 bases between them. Germline V gene data show CDR1 as GTSNPN and CDR2 as SVGIG (reference sequence). The CDR3 has 13 amino acids.